The T cell receptor (beta chain) described here comes from a study of identical twins (dated by TCRdb to 2015 to 2016). Concerning the study at large: TCR alpha and beta repertoires from monozygotic twins, unrelated adults of various ages and cord blood were deep-sequenced to test whether fetal clonotypes persist. To rule out contamination, the twin experiments were replicated at different times with different library preparation protocols.

This clonotype turned up a few times. No antigen is known for it. It has no much larger one-base neighbor in the sample; base qualities were not kept. The method behind the library was 5' RACE. For sequencing, an Illumina HiSeq 2000 was employed. Template switching introduced a universal primer binding site; the final cDNA contained a unique molecular identifier, enabling accurate counting of TCR cDNA molecules. First-strand cDNA for TCR alpha and beta chains was synthesized from specific primers in the conserved constant-segment region. To control for contamination, each cDNA library was double barcoded with a SMART-Mk sample barcode plus Illumina barcodes. TruSeq adapter sequences along with Illumina sample barcodes were introduced in two successive PCR steps. TCR alpha and beta cDNA libraries were sequenced on the Illumina HiSeq platform with custom primers. Per the authors' processing: MiGEC processed the raw reads to extract unique molecular identifiers, while MiXCR was used to determine the CDR3 positions. Recombination models were inferred per individual with the repgenHMM and IGoR tools using an EM algorithm. Shared clonotypes were analyzed with the tcR package in R, and sharing was normalized by the product of cloneset sizes. To study raw recombination free of thymic and clonal selection effects, out-of-frame nonproductive sequences were analyzed. The public reads were reprocessed in TCRdb via fastp at Q25 and MiXCR, keeping in-frame beta chains. Every CDR3 protein is listed once, alongside the most common genes and DNA of its rows. The V and J calls were determined by TCRdb, not by the authors. The sample profile shows around 500,000 distinct CDR3 sequences; 14% of them were found once. The biggest ten clones account for around 0.57% of the sample.

The CDR1 and CDR2 encoded by the germline V gene are SGHRS and YFSETQ. V and J lose 0 bases and 0 bases, and a span of 15 bases separates them. The CDR3 measures 17 amino acids from cysteine to phenylalanine. CDR3 DNA only is kept here, 51 bases in frame from base 1. Every donor was a healthy Caucasian. Three pairs of female monozygotic twins, all aged about 18 to 30 years, made up the twin cohort. Positive isolation kits from Invitrogen were used to isolate CD4+ and CD8+ T cell populations. Results the study describes overall, beyond this receptor: In monozygotic twins, recombination models systematically underestimated out-of-frame TCR alpha sharing, but the models matched the sharing seen between unrelated individuals. Out-of-frame TCR alpha sequences shared between twins showed an excess of low generation-probability sequences compared with coincidental sharing between unrelated individuals. In beta out-of-frame sequences, excess twin sharing was weaker, because having fewer shared sequences lowered the signal-to-noise ratio. Fewer insertions were carried by abundant cord blood beta clonotypes; a weaker similar trend was observed in young adult naive repertoires, while no such trend was observed in memory repertoires. Zero-insertion analyses could be partly confounded by invariant T cells such as MAIT and iNKT, although diverse VJ usage argued against such confounding for most clonotypes. Because the same donors could not be followed over many years, the conclusions depended on cross-sectional statistical analysis.

The sample was also linked to a second study, of yellow fever vaccine responses in identical twins. The second publication reports: According to the authors, in identical twins the way T cells responded to vaccination appeared partly convergent and partly personalized. The study precisely tracked vaccine-responding T cell clones in identical twins.

The chain is made from TRBV5-1 and TRBJ1-2; the D gene assignment is ambiguous. What was sequenced was CD4+ T cells sorted from blood. The sequence was obtained from a woman under 30 in good health. Here is the DNA: TGCGCCAGCAGCTTGGGATTCGGATCGGCGGCTAACTATGGCTACACCTTC. Its protein reads: CASSLGFGSAANYGYTF.